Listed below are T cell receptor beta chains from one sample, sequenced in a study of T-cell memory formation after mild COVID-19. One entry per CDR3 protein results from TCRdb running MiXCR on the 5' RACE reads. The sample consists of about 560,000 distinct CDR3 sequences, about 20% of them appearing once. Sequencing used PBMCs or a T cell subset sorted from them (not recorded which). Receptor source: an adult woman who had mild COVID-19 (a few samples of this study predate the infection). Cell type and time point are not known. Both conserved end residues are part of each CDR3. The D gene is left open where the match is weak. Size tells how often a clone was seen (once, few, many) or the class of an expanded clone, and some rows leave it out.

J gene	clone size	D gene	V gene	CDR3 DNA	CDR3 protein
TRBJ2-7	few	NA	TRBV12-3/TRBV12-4	TGTGCCAGCAGCCGACCCTCAACAGTTTACTACGAGCAGTACTTC	CASSRPSTVYYEQYF
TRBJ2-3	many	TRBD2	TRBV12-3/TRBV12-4	TGTGCCAGCAGTTTATTGGGGGGGACAGATACGCAGTATTTT	CASSLLGGTDTQYF
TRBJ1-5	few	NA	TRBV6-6	TGTGCCAGCAGCGCACGAAGGTCGACTCAGCCCCAGCATTTT	CASSARRSTQPQHF
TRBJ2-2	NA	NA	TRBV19	TGTGCCAGTAGTACCGCGACGACGTACACCGGGGAGCTGTTTTTT	CASSTATTYTGELFF
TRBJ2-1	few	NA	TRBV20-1	TGCAGTGCTAGAGACATGGGGGGAACCTACAATGAGCAGTTCTTC	CSARDMGGTYNEQFF
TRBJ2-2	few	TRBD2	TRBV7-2	TGTGCCAGCAGCATAGGGACTAGCGTCACCGGGGAGCTGTTTTTT	CASSIGTSVTGELFF
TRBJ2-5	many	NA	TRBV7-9	TGTGCCAGCCTAGGGACGAACGAAGAGACCCAGTACTTC	CASLGTNEETQYF
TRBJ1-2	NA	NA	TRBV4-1	TGCGCCAGCAGCCAAGCCTCCAGGGTAAACTATGGCTACACCTTC	CASSQASRVNYGYTF
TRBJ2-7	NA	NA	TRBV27	TGTGCCAGCAGTATCGGAGAGGTATACGAGCAGTACTTC	CASSIGEVYEQYF
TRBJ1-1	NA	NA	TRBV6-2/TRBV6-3	TGTGCCAGCACATACGATACCAGGGGCACGTCCACTGAAGCTTTCTTT	CASTYDTRGTSTEAFF
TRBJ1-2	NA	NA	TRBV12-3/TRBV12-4	TGTGCCAGCGACACGGGACGGAACTATGGCTACACCTTC	CASDTGRNYGYTF
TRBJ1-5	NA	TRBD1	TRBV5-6	TGTGCCAGCAGCTTCGGGGACAGGAATCAGCCCCAGCATTTT	CASSFGDRNQPQHF
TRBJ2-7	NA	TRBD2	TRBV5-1	TGCGCCAGCAGCCGGGGGGACTTCTCCTACGAGCAGTACTTC	CASSRGDFSYEQYF
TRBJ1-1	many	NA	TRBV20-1	TGCAGTGAACGGGGGCCTGGAACTGAAGCTTTCTTT	CSERGPGTEAFF
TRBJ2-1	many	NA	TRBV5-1	TGCGCCAGCAGCTTGTCGAGCTCCTACAATGAGCAGTTCTTC	CASSLSSSYNEQFF
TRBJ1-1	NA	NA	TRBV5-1	TGCGCCAGCAATGTCGGGGGGCCGAGGAACACTGAAGCTTTCTTT	CASNVGGPRNTEAFF
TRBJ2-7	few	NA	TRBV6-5	TGTGCCAGCAGTTACTCGGGGCGGAACGAGCAGTACTTC	CASSYSGRNEQYF
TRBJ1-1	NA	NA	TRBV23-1	TGCGCCAGCAAACGCAGGCCGCAGGTCACTGAAGCTTTCTTT	CASKRRPQVTEAFF
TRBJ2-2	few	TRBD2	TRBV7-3	TGTGCCAGCAGCTCAATACGTAGCGGGAGGGCGATGCCCGGGGAGCTGTTTTTT	CASSSIRSGRAMPGELFF
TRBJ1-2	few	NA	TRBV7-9	TGTGCCAGCAGCCCACCCGGCGGGGGTATTATCGGCTACACCTTC	CASSPPGGGIIGYTF
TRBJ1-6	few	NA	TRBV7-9	TGTGCCAGCAGCTTAGTTCTCGTTCGCGAGGACAATTCACCCCTCCACTTT	CASSLVLVREDNSPLHF
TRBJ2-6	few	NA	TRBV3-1	TGTGCCAGCAGCCAGTTGGGATGGGCCAACGTCCTGACTTTC	CASSQLGWANVLTF
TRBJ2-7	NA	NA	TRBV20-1	TGCAGTGCTAGGGAGACAGCTCTCTACGAGCAGTACTTC	CSARETALYEQYF
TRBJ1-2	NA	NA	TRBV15	TGTGCCACCAGCAGAGATAGGGCAGCCTCTAACTATGGCTACACCTTC	CATSRDRAASNYGYTF
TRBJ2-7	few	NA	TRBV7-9	TGTGCCAGCAGCCCGGTTGAGGGCCAGCAGTACTTC	CASSPVEGQQYF
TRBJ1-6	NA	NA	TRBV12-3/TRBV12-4	TGTGCCAGCAGCAGTGTCCTTGGCCGTTCACCCCTCCACTTT	CASSSVLGRSPLHF
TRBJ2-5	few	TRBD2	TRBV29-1	TGCAGCGTGAGGTGGACTAGCGCTTTTGAGACCCAGTACTTC	CSVRWTSAFETQYF
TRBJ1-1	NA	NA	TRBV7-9	TGTGCCAGCAGCTTACAGTCGGGGGGGACTGAAGCTTTCTTT	CASSLQSGGTEAFF
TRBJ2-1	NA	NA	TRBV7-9	TGTGCCAGCAGCTTACCCTACTCCTACAATGAGCAGTTCTTC	CASSLPYSYNEQFF
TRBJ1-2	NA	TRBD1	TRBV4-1	TGCGCCAGCAGCCAGCCGGGACAGGGGATCTATGGCTACACCTTC	CASSQPGQGIYGYTF
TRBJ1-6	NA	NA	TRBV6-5	TGTGCCAGCAGGATGGCGTCGGGCTTCTCACCCCTCCACTTT	CASRMASGFSPLHF
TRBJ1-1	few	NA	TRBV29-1	TGCAGCGTTGTCGGCCAAACGAACACTGAAGCTTTCTTT	CSVVGQTNTEAFF
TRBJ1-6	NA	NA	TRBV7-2	TGTGCCAGCCCTACGACGGACAGTCTAGGGTCACCCCTCCACTTT	CASPTTDSLGSPLHF
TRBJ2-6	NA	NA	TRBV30	TGTGCCTGGAGTGGGGGACGACGCTCTGGGGCCAACGTCCTGACTTTC	CAWSGGRRSGANVLTF
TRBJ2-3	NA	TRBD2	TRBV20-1	TGCAGTGCTAGAGAGGCTACCGGGACTAGCGGGAGTCTGGATACGCAGTATTTT	CSAREATGTSGSLDTQYF
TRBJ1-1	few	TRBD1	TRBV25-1	TGTGCCAGCAGTGAAATGGCAGGGGGCTCGAACACTGAAGCTTTCTTT	CASSEMAGGSNTEAFF
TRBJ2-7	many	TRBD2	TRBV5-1	TGCGCCAGCAGCCCCGGGACTAGCGGGGCCATCTCCCCGTACGAGCAGTACTTC	CASSPGTSGAISPYEQYF
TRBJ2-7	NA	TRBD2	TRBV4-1	TGCGCCAGCAGCCATCCCGGGACTAGCGGTTCCTACGAGCAGTACTTC	CASSHPGTSGSYEQYF
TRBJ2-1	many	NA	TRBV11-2	TGTGCCAGCAGCTTAGCAGCTGGAACCCTCTACAATGAGCAGTTCTTC	CASSLAAGTLYNEQFF
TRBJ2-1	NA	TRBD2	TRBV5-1	TGCGCCAGCCACCCTCTAGCGGGGGGCAACAATGAGCAGTTCTTC	CASHPLAGGNNEQFF
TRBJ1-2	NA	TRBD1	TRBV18	TGTGCCAGCTCACGGGACAGGGAAAATGGCTACACCTTC	CASSRDRENGYTF
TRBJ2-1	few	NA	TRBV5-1	TGCGCCAGCAGCTTGGCCCTCTCGGGCAATGAGCAGTTCTTC	CASSLALSGNEQFF
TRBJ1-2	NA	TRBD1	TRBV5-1	TGCGCCAGCAGCCCGACAGGGAGAGCTAACTATGGCTACACATTC	CASSPTGRANYGYTF
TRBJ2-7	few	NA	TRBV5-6	TGTGCCAGCAGCACCTCCGGGACGAGCGGTTACGAGCAGTACTTC	CASSTSGTSGYEQYF
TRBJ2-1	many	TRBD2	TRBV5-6	TGTGCCAGCAGCGCGGATCCGGGACTAGCGGGCAATGAGCAGTTCTTC	CASSADPGLAGNEQFF
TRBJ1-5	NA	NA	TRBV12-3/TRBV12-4	TGTGCCAGCAGTTTAATTGCTGGTAGCAATCAGCCCCAGCATTTT	CASSLIAGSNQPQHF
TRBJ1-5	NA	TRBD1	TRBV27	TGTGCCAGCAGTTGGACAGGGGGCTCCCTTCTACTAAATCAGCCCCAGCATTTT	CASSWTGGSLLLNQPQHF
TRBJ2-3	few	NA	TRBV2	TGTGCCAGCAGGAACTCTGGCGGGAATACGCAGTATTTT	CASRNSGGNTQYF
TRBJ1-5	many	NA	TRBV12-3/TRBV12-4	TGTGCCAGCAGTTTTGACAGGAAAAATCAGCCCCAGCATTTT	CASSFDRKNQPQHF
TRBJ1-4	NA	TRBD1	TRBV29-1	TGCAGCGTGAGGACAGGGGGGAATGAAAAACTGTTTTTT	CSVRTGGNEKLFF
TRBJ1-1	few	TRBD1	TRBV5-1	TGCGCCAGCAGCTTGGCGACCTCAGGGGGCACTGAAGCTTTCTTT	CASSLATSGGTEAFF
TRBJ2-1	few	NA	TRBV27	TGTGCCAGCAAGGTTAACTCCTACAATGAGCAGTTCTTC	CASKVNSYNEQFF
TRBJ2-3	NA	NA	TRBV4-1	TGCGCCAGCAGCCAAGTGATGGATACGCAGTATTTT	CASSQVMDTQYF
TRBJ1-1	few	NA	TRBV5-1	TGCGCCAGCAGCCCTTGGGGGGAGGGTGAAGCTTTCTTT	CASSPWGEGEAFF
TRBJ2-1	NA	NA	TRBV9	TGTGCCAGCAGCGTAGGAAGGGGGGGGTACAATGAGCAGTTCTTC	CASSVGRGGYNEQFF